This TCR beta chain emerged from a study of blood T cell repertoires in COVID-19. Sequencing was performed with immunoSEQ multiplex PCR; in TCRdb, only in-frame clones are kept and a portion is missing. The repertoire includes about 250,000 clones, approximately 90% of them detected once, and about 1% sits in the top ten. The CDR3 is 15 residues long. J gave up 9 bases and V 11 bases, and 11 bases lay outside the gene matches. CDR1 ENHRY and CDR2 SYGVKD come from the germline V gene. The source is a woman in her thirties or forties who had recovered from COVID-19. The specimen was peripheral blood. The J gene is TRBJ1-6, the V gene TRBV10-3; TRBD1 agrees at 12 bases. For the CDR3, the DNA is TGTGCCGCAACCGTGGGACAGGGGGCAGGTTCACCCCTCCACTTT. Translating it yields CAATVGQGAGSPLHF.